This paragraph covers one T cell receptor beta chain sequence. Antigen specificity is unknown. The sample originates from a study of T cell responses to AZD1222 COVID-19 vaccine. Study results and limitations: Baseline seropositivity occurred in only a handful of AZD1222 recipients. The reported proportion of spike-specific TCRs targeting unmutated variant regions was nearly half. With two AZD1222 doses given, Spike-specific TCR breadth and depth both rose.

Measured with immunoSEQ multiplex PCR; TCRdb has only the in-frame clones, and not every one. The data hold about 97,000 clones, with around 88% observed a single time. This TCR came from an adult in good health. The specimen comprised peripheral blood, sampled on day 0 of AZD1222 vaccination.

The CDR3 is CASSPRQGIATNTGELFF. In DNA, the CDR3 is TGCGCCAGCAGCCCCCGACAGGGAATTGCCACGAACACCGGGGAGCTGTTTTTT. The chain is built from TRBV5-1 and TRBJ2-2; TRBD1 matches at 7 bases. V trimming: 4 bases; J trimming: 0 bases; junction bases outside the gene matches: 12. Germline loops: CDR1 SGHRS, CDR2 YFSETQ. CDR3 length equals 18 residues.